The sequence of this T cell receptor (beta chain) was determined in a study of shared clonotypes between healthy human individuals. For this clone: Its antigen is as yet unknown.

As defined, naive CD8 cells were CD45RO-negative and positively selected for CCR7, with terminally differentiated effector memory CD45RA+ cells excluded. General observations from the study: Sharing across a few donors was seen in around 5% of naive CD4 clonotypes. Rarefaction exposed incomplete sorted-subset sequencing despite large depth.

Original processing notes: Filtering was not the same, since immunoSEQ gave junction-only sequences without quality scores. Using immunoSEQ multiplex PCR, the repertoire was profiled, and TCRdb retains in-frame clones only, with some absent. V and J calls and clone size come straight from that table; D and trimming were deduced from the DNA. The sample carries more than 2 million clones, roughly 93% recorded once. The CDR3 contains 16 residues. Germline V CDR1 and CDR2: LNHNV, YYDKDF (reference sequence). Deletions cut 1 base from V and 0 bases from J, with 10 bases between. This clonotype was sampled from a man younger than 35 in good health. Some clones in this sample may be carry-over from other donors' samples. V is TRBV15 and J is TRBJ2-1; D remains ambiguous. What was sequenced was naive CD8+ T cells from PBMCs. The CDR3 coding sequence is TGTGCCACCAGCAGAGGGTACATCGGCTCCTACAATGAGCAGTTCTTC. Translation: CATSRGYIGSYNEQFF. The full variable domain, rest sourced from reference TRBV15 and TRBJ2-1, is DAMVIQNPRYQVTQFGKPVTLSCSQTLNHNVMYWYQQKSSQAPKLLFHYYDKDFNNEADTPDNFQSRRPNTSFCFLDIRSPGLGDTAMYLCATSRGYIGSYNEQFFGPGTRLTVL.